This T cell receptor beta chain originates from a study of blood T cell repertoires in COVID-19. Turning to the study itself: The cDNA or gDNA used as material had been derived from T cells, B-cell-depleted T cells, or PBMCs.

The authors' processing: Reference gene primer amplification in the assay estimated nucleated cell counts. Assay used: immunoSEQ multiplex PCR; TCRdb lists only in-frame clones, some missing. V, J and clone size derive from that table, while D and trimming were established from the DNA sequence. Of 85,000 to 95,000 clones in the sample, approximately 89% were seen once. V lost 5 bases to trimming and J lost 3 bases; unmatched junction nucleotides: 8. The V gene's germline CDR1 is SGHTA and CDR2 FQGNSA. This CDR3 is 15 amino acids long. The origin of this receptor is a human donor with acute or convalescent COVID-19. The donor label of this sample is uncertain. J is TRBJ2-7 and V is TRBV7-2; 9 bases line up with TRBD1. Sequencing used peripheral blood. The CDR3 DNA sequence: TGTGCCAGCAGCGTCAGGGACAGGGAAGACTACGAGCAGTACTTC. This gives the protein CASSVRDREDYEQYF.